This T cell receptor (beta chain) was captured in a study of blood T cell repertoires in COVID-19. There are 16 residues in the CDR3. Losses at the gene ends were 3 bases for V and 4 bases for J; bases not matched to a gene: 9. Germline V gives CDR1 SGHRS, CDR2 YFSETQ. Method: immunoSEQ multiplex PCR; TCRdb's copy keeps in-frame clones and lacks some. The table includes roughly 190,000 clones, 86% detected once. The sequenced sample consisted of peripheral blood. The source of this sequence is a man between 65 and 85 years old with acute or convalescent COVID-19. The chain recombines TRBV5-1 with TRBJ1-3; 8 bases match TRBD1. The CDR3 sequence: CASSSTGGLAGNTIYF. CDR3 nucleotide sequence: TGCGCCAGCAGCTCTACAGGGGGTCTAGCGGGAAACACCATATATTTT.